This entry lists 10 T cell receptor beta chains sequenced from one sample in a study of blood T cell repertoires in COVID-19. The data were produced by immunoSEQ multiplex PCR, yet TCRdb's version contains in-frame clones alone and is incomplete. Here the sample spans fewer than 250,000 clones, roughly 78% being singletons. Sequencing used peripheral blood. These receptors came from a middle-aged woman with acute or convalescent COVID-19.

The V call is TRBV18, the J call TRBJ1-3; TRBD1 is a possible D gene (6 bases). Germline-derived CDR1 and CDR2 are KGHSH and LQKENI. V lost 5 bases to trimming and J lost 0 bases, with 14 bases between them. The CDR3 totals 16 residues. CDR3 protein: CASSLDSPFSGNTIYF. The CDR3 region has the DNA TGTGCCAGCTCATTGGACAGCCCTTTCTCTGGAAACACCATATATTTT.

The chain has TRBV10-2 and TRBJ2-7; TRBD1 matches 8 bases. The germline V gene encodes CDR1 WSHSY and CDR2 SAAADI. The ends lost 5 bases at V and 4 bases at J; junction bases unmatched: 4. The CDR3 totals 13 residues. In DNA form, the CDR3 reads TGCGCCAGCAGTCAGGGGGCTGAGTACGAGCAGTACTTC. Residues: CASSQGAEYEQYF.

V and J are TRBV7-3 and TRBJ2-7; a weak D match, TRBD2 (5 bases). From germline, CDR1 is SGHTA and CDR2 FQGTGA. Trimming removed 1 base at V and 5 bases at J, with 12 bases between. This CDR3 has 14 residues. This CDR3 reads CASSLRRAVHEQYF. As DNA, the CDR3 is TGTGCCAGCAGCTTAAGGCGGGCGGTCCACGAGCAGTACTTC.

V gene TRBV2 combines with J gene TRBJ2-7, with D possibly matching TRBD2 (5 bases). The CDR3 runs to 11 residues. The V gene's germline CDR1 is SNHLY and CDR2 FYNNEI. Trimming took off 8 bases at V and 7 bases at J, with 12 bases between the two ends. This chain's CDR3 is CASEGADEQYF. The CDR3 nucleotides are TGTGCCAGCGAGGGCGCGGATGAGCAGTACTTC. The full variable domain, in which reference TRBV2 and TRBJ2-7 provide the parts outside the CDR3, is EPEVTQTPSHQVTQMGQEVILRCVPISNHLYFYWYRQILGQKVEFLVSFYNNEISEKSEIFDDQFSVERPDGSNFTLKIRSTKLEDSAMYFCASEGADEQYFGPGTRLTVT.

V is TRBV5-1 and J is TRBJ2-7, with 12 nucleotides matching TRBD2. V shed 9 bases, J shed 0 bases, and the junction held 13 bases outside the gene matches. The CDR3 runs to 17 residues. Germline CDR1 reads SGHRS; CDR2 reads YFSETQ. The CDR3 DNA reads TGCGCCACCCGGCCGGGACTAGCGGGCACTAGCTCCTACGAGCAGTACTTC. Translated: CATRPGLAGTSSYEQYF.

In this sample, this clone turned up a few times. This chain uses TRBV6-5 with TRBJ2-7; 9 bases line up with TRBD1. The V and J ends lost 10 bases and 2 bases, in that order; junction bases with no gene match: 9. The germline V gene encodes CDR1 MNHEY and CDR2 SVGAGI. CDR3 length equals 14 residues. CDR3 coding DNA: TGTGCCACCAACACCGGGACAGGGACCTACGAGCAGTACTTC. Protein sequence: CATNTGTGTYEQYF.

The chain is built from TRBV27 and TRBJ1-2, with 8 positions matching TRBD1. Germline V gene lookup returns CDR1 MNHEY and CDR2 SMNVEV (reference sequence). V dropped 0 bases and J dropped 8; count of bases not matched to a gene: 14. The CDR3 consists of 17 residues. In nucleotides, the CDR3 is TGTGCCAGCAGTTTATCTACTTACCTCAAGGACAGGGAAGGCTACACCTTC. Protein product: CASSLSTYLKDREGYTF.

CDR3 nucleotide sequence: TGTGCCAGCAGCTCCACCGGGACAGGGGGGGATACGCAGTATTTT. As protein: CASSSTGTGGDTQYF. V gene TRBV5-6 combines with J gene TRBJ2-3; 11 nucleotides align to TRBD1. With V trimmed by 3 bases and J by 6 bases, 6 bases remained unmatched. This CDR3 has 15 residues. Germline-derived CDR1 and CDR2 are SGHDT and YYEEEE.

This sequence joins TRBV12-5 and TRBJ1-5; the D is unclear. The germline V gene has CDR1 LGHNT and CDR2 FRNRAP. The CDR3 sequence is 13 residues long. Trimming took 3 bases from V and 7 from J, leaving 10 bases between them. As DNA, the CDR3 is TGTGCTAGTGGTTTAACCGGGAACCAGCCCCAGCATTTT. Its translation: CASGLTGNQPQHF.

In DNA form, the CDR3 reads TGTGCCAGCTCCACTAGCGGGAGGGCCGGGGCCAAAAACATTCAGTACTTC. Protein sequence: CASSTSGRAGAKNIQYF. The gene calls are TRBV2 and TRBJ2-4; 13 positions match TRBD2. Germline loops: CDR1 SNHLY, CDR2 FYNNEI. The CDR3 spans 17 residues. V lost 8 bases, J lost 1 base, and 8 bases stayed unmatched.